This T cell receptor beta chain came from a study of control samples from healthy donors and cancer patients. The CDR3 length is 14 residues. Looked up from germline, CDR1 is SNHLY and CDR2 is FYNNEI. The V end was cut by 7 bases, the J end by 3 bases, with 16 bases between. TCRdb's copy holds only in-frame clones and misses some; the assay was immunoSEQ multiplex PCR. The data show approximately 86,000 clones, 70% to 90% seen once. The clonotype originates from a woman between 40 and 55 years old in good health. The chain carries TRBV2 and TRBJ2-7, with D maybe TRBD2 (6 bases). The source material was blood. CDR3 coding DNA: TGTGCCAGCAAGTTGGAAATAGCGGACTACGAGCAGTACTTC. It codes for CASKLEIADYEQYF.